This T cell receptor (beta chain) emerged from a study of T cells in Graves' hyperthyroidism and ophthalmopathy. CDR3 length: 16 residues. The trim removed 0 bases at V and 2 bases at J, leaving 3 bases unmatched. Germline V gene lookup returns CDR1 MGHRA and CDR2 YSYEKL. Researchers took RNA transcripts and amplified the TCR beta CDR3 regions from them. The HTBI primer set served for first-round RT-PCR of the TCR CDR3. TCRdb called the multiplex PCR reads again in MiXCR, with one record for every CDR3 protein. The sample consists of about 560,000 distinct CDR3 sequences, 16% of them appearing once. Over 18 months, lack of ophthalmopathy progression marked Graves' hyperthyroidism as stable.

This clonotype was sampled from a woman aged 18-29 years with Graves' hyperthyroidism. The chain carries TRBV4-1 and TRBJ2-1; 8 bases are shared with TRBD2. Sequenced sample: blood. This CDR3 is CASSQESGSAYNEQFF. Here the CDR3 DNA reads TGCGCCAGCAGCCAAGAAAGCGGGAGCGCCTACAATGAGCAGTTCTTC.